This T cell receptor (beta chain) was captured by sequencing in a study of monozygotic twins with inflammatory bowel disease. Study conclusions and caveats: The co-twins with IBD showed lower TCRbeta diversity (inverse Simpson) than their healthy siblings.

For this clonotype: Antigen unknown.

Two nested PCRs, run for approximately 16 and 9 cycles, were applied to TCRalpha and TCRbeta cDNA. TCRdb reanalyzed the 5' RACE reads, giving one entry per CDR3 protein sequence and no DNA. This repertoire includes approximately 150,000 distinct CDR3 sequences. CDR1 and CDR2 (germline): SGHRS, YFSETQ. CDR3 size: 17 residues. This clonotype was obtained from a human donor with ulcerative colitis or Crohn's disease, or a healthy co-twin of an affected twin (not recorded which). The sample comprised blood. The chain couples TRBV5-1 to TRBJ2-3; TCRdb outputs TRBD2, but without DNA this stays unchecked. CDR3 in amino acids: CASSQGTSGSSFDTQYF. Looking up the rest from reference TRBV5-1 and TRBJ2-3 gives the full variable domain: KAGVTQTPRYLIKTRGQQVTLSCSPISGHRSVSWYQQTPGQGLQFLFEYFSETQRNKGNFPGRFSGRQFSNSRSEMNVSTLELGDSALYLCASSQGTSGSSFDTQYFGPGTRLTVL.